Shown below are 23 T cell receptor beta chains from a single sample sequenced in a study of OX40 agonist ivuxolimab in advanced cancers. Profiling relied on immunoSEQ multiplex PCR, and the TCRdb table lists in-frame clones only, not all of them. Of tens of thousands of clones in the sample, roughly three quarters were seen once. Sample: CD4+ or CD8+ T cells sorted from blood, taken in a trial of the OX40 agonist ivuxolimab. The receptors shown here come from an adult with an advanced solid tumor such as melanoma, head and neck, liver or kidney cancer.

CDR3 residues: CASTAPKGNTEAFF. The CDR3, as DNA: TGTGCCAGCACTGCGCCGAAGGGGAACACTGAAGCTTTCTTT. The chain is built from TRBV6-5 and TRBJ1-1; D not certain. The CDR3 sequence is 14 residues long. Trimming removed 7 bases at V and 1 base at J, with 13 bases between. Germline-derived CDR1 and CDR2 are MNHEY and SVGAGI.

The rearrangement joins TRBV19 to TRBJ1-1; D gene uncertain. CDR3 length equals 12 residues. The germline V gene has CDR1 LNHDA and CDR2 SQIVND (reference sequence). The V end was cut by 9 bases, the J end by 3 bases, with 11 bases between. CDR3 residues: CASLTFDTEAFF. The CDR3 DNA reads TGTGCCAGCTTGACCTTTGACACTGAAGCTTTCTTT.

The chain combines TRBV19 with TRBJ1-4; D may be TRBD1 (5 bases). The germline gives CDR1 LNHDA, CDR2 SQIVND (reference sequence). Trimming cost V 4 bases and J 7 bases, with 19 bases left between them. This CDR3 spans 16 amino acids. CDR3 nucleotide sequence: TGTGCCAGTAGTAAGCCTTCGGGTCAGGGAGGTGAAAAACTGTTTTTT. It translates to CASSKPSGQGGEKLFF.

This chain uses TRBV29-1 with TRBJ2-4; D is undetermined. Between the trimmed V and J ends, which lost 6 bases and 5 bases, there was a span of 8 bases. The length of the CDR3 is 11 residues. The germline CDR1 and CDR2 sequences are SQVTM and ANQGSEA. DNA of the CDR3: TGCAGCGTCACGGTTCAAAACATTCAGTACTTC. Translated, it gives CSVTVQNIQYF.

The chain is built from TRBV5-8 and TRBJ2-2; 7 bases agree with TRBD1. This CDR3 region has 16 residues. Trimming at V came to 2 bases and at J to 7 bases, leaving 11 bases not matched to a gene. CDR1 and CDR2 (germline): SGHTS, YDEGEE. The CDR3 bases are TGTGCCAGCAGCTTCCTTGTCAGGGGGAATGGCGGGGAGCTGTTTTTT. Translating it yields CASSFLVRGNGGELFF.

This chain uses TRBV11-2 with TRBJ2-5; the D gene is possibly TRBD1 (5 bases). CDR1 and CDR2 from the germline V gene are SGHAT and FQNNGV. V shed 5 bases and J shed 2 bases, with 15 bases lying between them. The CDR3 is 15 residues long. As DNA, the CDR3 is TGTGCCAGCAGCGGGCTAGGGGCTGGGCAAGAGACCCAGTACTTC. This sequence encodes CASSGLGAGQETQYF.

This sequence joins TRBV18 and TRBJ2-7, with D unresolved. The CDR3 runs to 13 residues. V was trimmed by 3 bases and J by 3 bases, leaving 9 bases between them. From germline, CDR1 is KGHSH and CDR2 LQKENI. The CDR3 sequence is CASSPSEVYEQYF. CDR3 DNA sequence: TGTGCCAGCTCACCTAGTGAAGTCTACGAGCAGTACTTC.

CDR3 residues: CAISEEGAANEKLFF. CDR3 nucleotide sequence: TGTGCCATCAGTGAGGAGGGCGCAGCTAATGAAAAACTGTTTTTT. The chain combines TRBV10-3 with TRBJ1-4, with D unclear. The length of the CDR3 is 15 residues. Trimming removed 2 bases from V and 3 bases from J, with 10 bases in between. Germline CDR1 is ENHRY and CDR2 is SYGVKD.

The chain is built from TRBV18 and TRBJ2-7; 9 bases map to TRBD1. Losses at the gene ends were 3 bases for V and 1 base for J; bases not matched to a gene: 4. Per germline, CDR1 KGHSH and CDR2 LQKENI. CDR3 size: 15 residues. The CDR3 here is CASSPPGQGSYEQYF. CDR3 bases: TGTGCCAGCTCACCCCCGGGACAGGGATCCTACGAGCAGTACTTC.

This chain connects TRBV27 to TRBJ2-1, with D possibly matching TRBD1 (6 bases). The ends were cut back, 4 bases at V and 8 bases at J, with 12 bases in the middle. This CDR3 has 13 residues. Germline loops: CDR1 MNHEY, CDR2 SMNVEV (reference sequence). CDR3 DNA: TGTGCCAGCAGTTCAACAGGGTACTATGAGCAGTTCTTC. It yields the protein CASSSTGYYEQFF.

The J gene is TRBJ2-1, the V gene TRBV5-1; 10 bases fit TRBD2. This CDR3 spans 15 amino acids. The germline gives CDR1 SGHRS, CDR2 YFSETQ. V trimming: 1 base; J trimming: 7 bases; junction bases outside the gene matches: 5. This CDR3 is CASSLPGLASNEQFF. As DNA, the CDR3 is TGCGCCAGCAGCTTGCCGGGACTAGCGTCGAATGAGCAGTTCTTC.

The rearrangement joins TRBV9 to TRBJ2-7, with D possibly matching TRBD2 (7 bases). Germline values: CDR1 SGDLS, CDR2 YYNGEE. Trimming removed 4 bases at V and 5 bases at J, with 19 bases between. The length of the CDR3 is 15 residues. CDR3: CASSQTPAGAHEQYF. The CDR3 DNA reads TGTGCCAGCAGCCAGACCCCGGCGGGGGCCCACGAGCAGTACTTC.

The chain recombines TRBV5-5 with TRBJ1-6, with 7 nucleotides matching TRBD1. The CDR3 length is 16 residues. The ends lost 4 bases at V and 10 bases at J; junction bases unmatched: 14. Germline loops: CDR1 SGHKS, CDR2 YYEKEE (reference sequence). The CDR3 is CASSPRWAGGSSPLHF. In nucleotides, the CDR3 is TGTGCCAGCAGCCCAAGGTGGGCAGGGGGTAGCTCACCCCTCCACTTT.

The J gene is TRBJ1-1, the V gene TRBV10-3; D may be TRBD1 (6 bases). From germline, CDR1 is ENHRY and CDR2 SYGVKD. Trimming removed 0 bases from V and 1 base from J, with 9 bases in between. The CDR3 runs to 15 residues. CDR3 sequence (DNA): TGTGCCATCAGTGAGTCAGCAGGGGCGAACACTGAAGCTTTCTTT. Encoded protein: CAISESAGANTEAFF.

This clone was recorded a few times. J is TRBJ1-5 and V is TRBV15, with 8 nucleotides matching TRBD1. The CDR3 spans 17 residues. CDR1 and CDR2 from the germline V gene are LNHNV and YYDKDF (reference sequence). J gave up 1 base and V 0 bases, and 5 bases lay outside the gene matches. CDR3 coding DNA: TGTGCCACCAGCAGAGACGGGACAGGAGTAAGCAATCAGCCCCAGCATTTT. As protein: CATSRDGTGVSNQPQHF. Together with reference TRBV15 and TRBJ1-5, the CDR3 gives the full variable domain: DAMVIQNPRYQVTQFGKPVTLSCSQTLNHNVMYWYQQKSSQAPKLLFHYYDKDFNNEADTPDNFQSRRPNTSFCFLDIRSPGLGDTAMYLCATSRDGTGVSNQPQHFGDGTRLSIL.

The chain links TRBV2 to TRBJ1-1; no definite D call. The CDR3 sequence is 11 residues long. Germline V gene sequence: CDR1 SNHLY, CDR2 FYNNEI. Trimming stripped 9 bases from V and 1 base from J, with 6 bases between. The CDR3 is CASTRNTEAFF. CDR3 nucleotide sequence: TGTGCCAGTACTAGGAACACTGAAGCTTTCTTT. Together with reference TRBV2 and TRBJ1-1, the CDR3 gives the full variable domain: EPEVTQTPSHQVTQMGQEVILRCVPISNHLYFYWYRQILGQKVEFLVSFYNNEISEKSEIFDDQFSVERPDGSNFTLKIRSTKLEDSAMYFCASTRNTEAFFGQGTRLTVV.

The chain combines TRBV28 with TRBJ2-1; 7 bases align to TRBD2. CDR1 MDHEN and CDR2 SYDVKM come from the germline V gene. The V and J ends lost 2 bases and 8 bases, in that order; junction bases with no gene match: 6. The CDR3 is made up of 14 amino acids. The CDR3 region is CASSLAGVGYEQFF. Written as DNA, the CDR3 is TGTGCCAGCAGTTTAGCGGGAGTCGGCTATGAGCAGTTCTTC.

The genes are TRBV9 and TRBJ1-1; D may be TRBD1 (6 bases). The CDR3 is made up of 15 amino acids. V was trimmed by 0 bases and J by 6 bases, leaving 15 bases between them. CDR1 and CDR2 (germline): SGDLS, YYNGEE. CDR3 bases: TGTGCCAGCAGCGTAGGTCAGGGGTCAATCGCTGAAGCTTTCTTT. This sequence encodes CASSVGQGSIAEAFF.

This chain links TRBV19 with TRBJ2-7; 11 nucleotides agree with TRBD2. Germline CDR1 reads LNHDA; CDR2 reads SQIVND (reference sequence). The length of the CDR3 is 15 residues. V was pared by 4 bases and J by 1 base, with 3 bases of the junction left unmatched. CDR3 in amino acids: CASSSGTSGSYEQYF. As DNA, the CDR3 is TGTGCCAGTAGTAGCGGGACTAGCGGTTCCTACGAGCAGTACTTC.

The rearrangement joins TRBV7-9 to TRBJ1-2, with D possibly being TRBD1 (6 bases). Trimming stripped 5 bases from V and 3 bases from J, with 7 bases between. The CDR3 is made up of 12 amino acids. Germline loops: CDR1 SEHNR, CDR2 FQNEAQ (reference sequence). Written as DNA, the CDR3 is TGTGCCAGCAGCAACAGGGACTATGGCTACACCTTC. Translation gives CASSNRDYGYTF.

The CDR3 bases are TGTGCCAGCAGTTCCGTTGTAGGACAGGGAGGAAACACCATATATTTT. It translates to CASSSVVGQGGNTIYF. V gene TRBV6-5 combines with J gene TRBJ1-3, with 8 bases fitting TRBD1. From germline, CDR1 is MNHEY and CDR2 SVGAGI. Trimming took 4 bases from V and 4 from J; bases not matched to a gene: 9. CDR3 length: 16 amino acids.

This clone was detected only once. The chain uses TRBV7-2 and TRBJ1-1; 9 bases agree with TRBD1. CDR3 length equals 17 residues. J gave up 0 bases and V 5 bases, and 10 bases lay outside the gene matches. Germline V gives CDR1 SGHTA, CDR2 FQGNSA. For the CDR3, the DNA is TGTGCCAGCAGCCCGGTCCCGGGACAGGGAATGAACACTGAAGCTTTCTTT. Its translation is CASSPVPGQGMNTEAFF.

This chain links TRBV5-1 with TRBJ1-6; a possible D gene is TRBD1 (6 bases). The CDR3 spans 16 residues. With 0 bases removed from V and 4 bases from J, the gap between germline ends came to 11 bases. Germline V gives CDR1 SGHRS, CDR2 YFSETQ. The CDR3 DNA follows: TGCGCCAGCAGCTTGGACAGGGTTGAATATAATTCACCCCTCCACTTT. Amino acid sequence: CASSLDRVEYNSPLHF.